One sample yielded the 26 T cell receptor beta chains listed below, sequenced in a study of shared T cell receptors in the human thymus. TCRdb's copy holds only in-frame clones and misses some; the assay was immunoSEQ multiplex PCR. The top ten clones hold roughly 0.0087% of a sample with 640,000 or so clones, 87% of them seen once. The same specimen was also included in a second study, on human thymus T cells.

The sample consisted of thymocytes. These receptor sequences come from a boy in the first two years of life with a congenital heart defect.

The chain couples TRBV21-1 to TRBJ1-2. TRBV21-1 is given as a pseudogene. This CDR3 is built from 13 residues. In nucleotides, the CDR3 is TGTGCCAGCAGCAAAGATAACGTCCGGGGCTACACCTTC. Its protein is CASSKDNVRGYTF.

CDR3 amino acids: CASSGGMETQYF. The CDR3 DNA is TGTGCCAGCAGCGGAGGGATGGAGACCCAGTACTTC. The J gene is TRBJ2-5, the V gene TRBV13; TRBD2 is a possible D gene (6 bases). V was trimmed by 5 bases and J by 5 bases, leaving 9 bases between them. The CDR3 is made up of 12 amino acids. CDR1 PRHDT and CDR2 FYEKMQ come from the germline V gene (reference sequence).

This rearrangement joins TRBV10-1 to TRBJ2-4; possible D gene TRBD2, 6 bases. V was clipped by 2 bases and J by 7 bases, with 24 bases between them. CDR3 length equals 18 residues. Germline lookup yields CDR1 WNHNN and CDR2 SYGVQD (reference sequence). DNA of the CDR3: TGCGCCAGCAGTGAGGAAGGGAAGGGCCAACTAGGGAGGAACATTCAGTACTTC. It is translated as CASSEEGKGQLGRNIQYF.

This chain uses TRBV5-1 with TRBJ2-2; TRBD2 might be the D (5 bases). Looked up from germline, CDR1 is SGHRS and CDR2 is YFSETQ. V was shortened by 2 bases and J by 4 bases, with 9 bases between the two germline ends. The CDR3 loop spans 14 amino acids. DNA for the CDR3: TGCGCCAGCAGCTTACTACGGGGCACCGGGGAGCTGTTTTTT. Its translation: CASSLLRGTGELFF.

The CDR3 here is CASSQDQGHPSGNTIYF. CDR3 coding DNA: TGTGCCAGCAGCCAAGATCAGGGCCACCCTTCTGGAAACACCATATATTTT. The chain uses TRBV14 and TRBJ1-3; a possible D gene is TRBD1 (5 bases). This CDR3 contains 17 residues. CDR1 is SGHDN and CDR2 is FVKESK in the germline V gene. The V end was cut by 0 bases, the J end by 1 base, with 13 bases between.

The rearrangement uses TRBV14 and TRBJ2-5; TRBD1 matches 10 bases. This CDR3 has 16 residues. With V trimmed by 4 bases and J by 3 bases, 8 bases remained unmatched. CDR1 and CDR2 (germline): SGHDN, FVKESK. CDR3 residues: CASSPGTGEIEETQYF. The CDR3, as DNA: TGTGCCAGCAGCCCTGGGACAGGGGAAATTGAAGAGACCCAGTACTTC.

This chain links TRBV4-1 with TRBJ1-2, with D perhaps matching TRBD1 (5 bases). The CDR3 runs 18 residues. Germline V lookup: CDR1 MGHRA, CDR2 YSYEKL. Trimming took off 2 bases at V and 4 bases at J, with 23 bases between the two ends. The chain's CDR3 is CASSQNPDTSMGPYGYTF. DNA of the CDR3: TGCGCCAGCAGCCAAAACCCGGACACGAGTATGGGGCCCTATGGCTACACCTTC.

This chain uses TRBV6-5 with TRBJ2-4; possibly TRBD2 for D (5 bases). V lost 6 bases and J 3 bases, leaving 6 bases between the germline ends. Germline V gene sequence: CDR1 MNHEY, CDR2 SVGAGI. This CDR3 has 12 residues. Here the CDR3 reads CASRDFKNIQYF. Here the CDR3 DNA reads TGTGCCAGCAGGGACTTCAAAAACATTCAGTACTTC.

V usage is TRBV6-1 and J usage is TRBJ2-6; D might be TRBD2 (5 bases). V lost 4 bases and J lost 3, with 25 bases in between. The CDR3 is made up of 20 amino acids. The germline gives CDR1 MNHNS, CDR2 SASEGT. The CDR3 DNA follows: TGTGCCAGCAGTGTCGAATCCGGGAAGGCCCTCTCTTATGGGGCCAACGTCCTGACTTTC. Amino acids: CASSVESGKALSYGANVLTF.

This chain connects TRBV18 to TRBJ2-7; 9 positions match TRBD1. Per germline, CDR1 KGHSH and CDR2 LQKENI. Trimming cost V 2 bases and J 1 base; bases outside gene matches: 9. This CDR3 comprises 17 residues. The CDR3 loop is CASSPGKTGGSSYEQYF. The CDR3 coding sequence is TGTGCCAGCTCACCAGGAAAAACAGGGGGCTCATCCTACGAGCAGTACTTC.

This chain links TRBV28 with TRBJ1-5; 8 bases align to TRBD1. CDR1 and CDR2 from the germline V gene are MDHEN and SYDVKM. The V segment lost 6 bases and the J segment 2 bases; nucleotides outside the gene matches: 3. This CDR3 comprises 14 residues. The CDR3 region has the DNA TGTGCCAGCAGAAAACAGGGGGGCAATCAGCCCCAGCATTTT. As protein: CASRKQGGNQPQHF. Filled out from reference TRBV28 and TRBJ1-5, the complete variable domain reads DVKVTQSSRYLVKRTGEKVFLECVQDMDHENMFWYRQDPGLGLRLIYFSYDVKMKEKGDIPEGYSVSREKKERFSLILESASTNQTSMYLCASRKQGGNQPQHFGDGTRLSIL.

This clone was detected a few times. J is TRBJ1-5 and V is TRBV25-1, with D maybe TRBD1 (6 bases). The CDR3 runs 15 residues. CDR1 is MGHDK, CDR2 SYGVNS, per germline. The V and J ends lost 7 bases and 5 bases respectively, with 18 bases between them. The CDR3 loop reads CASTPGGEGDQPQHF. The DNA of the CDR3 is TGTGCCAGCACCCCCGGAGGGGAGGGGGATCAGCCCCAGCATTTT.

The chain combines TRBV7-9 with TRBJ1-1, with 8 bases matching TRBD1. Trimming at V came to 3 bases and at J to 1 base, leaving 4 bases not matched to a gene. Germline V CDR1 and CDR2: SEHNR, FQNEAQ (reference sequence). The CDR3 runs 15 residues. CDR3 sequence reads: CASSLTGEWNTEAFF. In DNA form, the CDR3 reads TGTGCCAGCAGCTTGACAGGGGAATGGAACACTGAAGCTTTCTTT.

The chain links TRBV11-2 to TRBJ1-1, with TRBD1 matching 7 bases. Trimming took 4 bases from V and 2 from J; bases not matched to a gene: 7. The CDR3 loop spans 15 amino acids. Germline V gene sequence: CDR1 SGHAT, CDR2 FQNNGV. In nucleotides, the CDR3 is TGTGCCAGCAGCTCCCATCGGGACAGAAACACTGAAGCTTTCTTT. Protein product: CASSSHRDRNTEAFF.

The rearrangement links TRBV7-9 to TRBJ2-7, with TRBD2 matching over 12 bases. The CDR3 loop spans 16 amino acids. V trimming: 5 bases; J trimming: 4 bases; junction bases outside the gene matches: 9. Germline V gene data show CDR1 as SEHNR and CDR2 as FQNEAQ (reference sequence). The CDR3: CASSGKQTSGSYEQYF. In nucleotides, the CDR3 is TGTGCCAGCAGCGGGAAACAGACTAGCGGGAGTTACGAGCAGTACTTC.

The V call is TRBV30, the J call TRBJ1-2; D uncertain. Germline assignment: CDR1 GTSNPN and CDR2 SVGIG (reference sequence). The CDR3 is 13 residues long. Trimming removed 1 base at V and 7 bases at J, with 13 bases between. The CDR3 nucleotides are TGTGCCTGGAGTGAATCCTCTCGGTTTGGCTACACCTTC. This gives the protein CAWSESSRFGYTF.

The J gene is TRBJ1-4, the V gene TRBV4-3; possibly TRBD1 for D (6 bases). Germline assignment: CDR1 LGHNA and CDR2 YSLEER. The V gene lost 1 base and the J gene lost 5 bases, with 26 bases spanning the gap. This CDR3 region has 20 residues. CDR3 residues: CASSQVEGGKFGAVNEKLFF. DNA for the CDR3: TGCGCCAGCAGCCAAGTAGAGGGGGGGAAATTTGGCGCGGTAAATGAAAAACTGTTTTTT.

The V and J genes are TRBV7-9 and TRBJ2-7; D not resolved. V lost 5 bases and J 0 bases, leaving 17 bases between the germline ends. The CDR3 consists of 16 residues. Per germline, CDR1 SEHNR and CDR2 FQNEAQ (reference sequence). CDR3 residues: CASSPRPRNSSYEQYF. The CDR3 DNA reads as TGTGCCAGCAGCCCCCGCCCCCGGAACAGCTCCTACGAGCAGTACTTC.

The chain joins TRBV27 to TRBJ1-2; D is unresolved. The germline CDR1 and CDR2 sequences are MNHEY and SMNVEV (reference sequence). The CDR3 runs to 12 residues. Trimming cost V 8 bases and J 6 bases, with 13 bases left between them. CDR3 region: CASASGRNGYTF. The CDR3 DNA sequence: TGTGCCAGCGCCAGCGGCAGGAATGGCTACACCTTC.

A few counts support this clone. The CDR3 nucleotides read TGTGCCAGCAGCCATTTACTACTATCGAATGGCTACACCTTC. Translated: CASSHLLLSNGYTF. The chain employs TRBV4-2 and TRBJ1-2; D gene unclear. Deletions cut 3 bases from V and 6 bases from J, with 14 bases between. The CDR3 extends over 14 amino acids. Germline CDR1 and CDR2: LGHNA and YNFKEQ.

CDR3: CASSFTTPGQYYGYTF. CDR3 sequence (DNA): TGTGCCAGCAGCTTCACGACGCCGGGACAGTACTATGGCTACACCTTC. The chain joins TRBV7-9 to TRBJ1-2; 7 bases are shared with TRBD1. This CDR3 comprises 16 residues. Trimming at V came to 3 bases and at J to 3 bases, leaving 10 bases not matched to a gene. Germline CDR1 SEHNR, CDR2 FQNEAQ (reference sequence).

This chain joins TRBV21-1 and TRBJ1-6; TRBD1 is taken as the D call from the table, unchecked against the DNA. TRBV21-1 is assigned pseudogene status. The CDR3 extends over 16 amino acids. CDR3 in DNA: TGTGCCAGCAAATACTATGGGACAGGTAAGAATTCACCCCTCCACTTT. Its translation is CASKYYGTGKNSPLHF.

CDR3: CASSQAVMLREKLFF. The CDR3 DNA follows: TGCGCCAGCAGCCAAGCCGTCATGTTACGGGAAAAACTGTTTTTT. This chain uses TRBV4-1 with TRBJ1-4; D gene uncertain. V was clipped by 1 base and J by 8 bases, with 14 bases between them. CDR1 MGHRA and CDR2 YSYEKL come from the germline V gene. The CDR3 covers 15 residues.

The chain couples TRBV12-5 to TRBJ1-1; the D is unclear. Germline V CDR1 and CDR2: LGHNT, FRNRAP. V was clipped by 3 bases and J by 3 bases, with 11 bases between them. The CDR3 length is 14 residues. The CDR3 bases are TGTGCTAGTGGTTTCCGCGTCGTGGACACTGAAGCTTTCTTT. This codes for CASGFRVVDTEAFF.

The chain employs TRBV5-6 and TRBJ1-1; possibly TRBD1 for D (6 bases). This CDR3 contains 16 residues. Germline CDR1 and CDR2: SGHDT and YYEEEE. V lost 0 bases, J lost 1 base, and 13 bases lay in between. In nucleotides, the CDR3 is TGTGCCAGCAGCTTGGACAGGGAGACAAGGAACACTGAAGCTTTCTTT. It encodes CASSLDRETRNTEAFF.

This chain uses TRBV25-1 with TRBJ2-5; D gene uncertain. The CDR3 extends over 13 amino acids. Germline V gene lookup returns CDR1 MGHDK and CDR2 SYGVNS. The V and J ends lost 0 bases and 3 bases respectively, with 5 bases between them. The CDR3 protein is CASSEYFKETQYF. CDR3 DNA sequence: TGTGCCAGCAGTGAATATTTCAAAGAGACCCAGTACTTC.